Listed below are T cell receptor beta chains from one sample, sequenced in a study of blood T cell repertoires in COVID-19. Produced via immunoSEQ multiplex PCR; TCRdb's table is partial and in-frame only. This repertoire shows 160,000 or so clones, just over 90% found once; its top ten account for about 2.3%. What was sequenced was peripheral blood. Receptors originate from a man between 18 and 35 years old with acute or convalescent COVID-19. CDR3s include the opening cysteine and the closing phenylalanine or tryptophan. The D gene is left open where the match is weak. Clone size appears in some rows only: once, few, many, or a class for an expanded clone.

>NA|TRBV4-2|TRBJ1-4|NA
TGTGCCAGCAGCCCCGTCAGGGGCAACATGGACGAAAAACTGTTTTTT
CASSPVRGNMDEKLFF
>NA|TRBV2|TRBJ2-7|NA
TGTGCCAGTAGTGAAAACAGGGACACTACCTACGAGCAGTACTTC
CASSENRDTTYEQYF
>NA|TRBV6-6|TRBJ1-2|NA
TGTGCCAGCAGTTACTCGAGGACAGCCTATGGCTACACCTTC
CASSYSRTAYGYTF
>once|TRBV7-9|TRBJ2-1|NA
TGTGCCAGCAGCTTAGATGCAGGGGACGAGCAGTTCTTC
CASSLDAGDEQFF
>NA|TRBV3-1/TRBV3-2|TRBJ2-3|NA
TGTGCCAGCAGCCACTGGGAGGTAGGGACTTCTGCAGATACGCAGTATTTT
CASSHWEVGTSADTQYF
>NA|TRBV10-2|TRBJ1-5|NA
TGCGCCAGCCAGGGCAGCAATCAGCCCCAGCATTTT
CASQGSNQPQHF
>NA|TRBV11-2|TRBJ2-5|TRBD2
TGTGCCAGCAGCCCCCGGACTAGCGGGGGAGGGGAGACCCAGTACTTC
CASSPRTSGGGETQYF
>NA|TRBV18|TRBJ1-1|NA
TGTGCCAGCTCACCAACCCCTCTAGACACTGAAGCTTTCTTT
CASSPTPLDTEAFF
>NA|TRBV7-9|TRBJ1-1|NA
TGTGCCAGCAGCTTATGGCAGGGAGAAGCTTTCTTT
CASSLWQGEAFF
>NA|TRBV29-1|TRBJ1-3|NA
TGCAGCGTTGAAGTGGCCGGAAACACCATATATTTT
CSVEVAGNTIYF
>NA|TRBV6-5|TRBJ1-1|TRBD1
TGTGCCAGCCTGGACAGGGCCGGCAGTGGACGAGCTTTCTTT
CASLDRAGSGRAFF
>NA|TRBV2|TRBJ1-1|NA
TGTGCCAGCAGTGACGGAGTTATGAACACTGAAGCTTTCTTT
CASSDGVMNTEAFF
>NA|TRBV24-1|TRBJ2-7|TRBD1
TGTGCCACCAGTGCCCCGGGACAGGGGTTCGACGAGCAGTACTTC
CATSAPGQGFDEQYF
>NA|TRBV4-1|TRBJ2-7|NA
TGCGCCAGCAGCCAAGATAGGGGGGGAGGCTACGAGCAGTACTTC
CASSQDRGGGYEQYF
>NA|TRBV1|TRBJ2-7|NA
TGCACCAGCAGCCAAGATATCGGGGGGAACTACTACGAGCAGTACTTC
CTSSQDIGGNYYEQYF
>NA|TRBV6-4|TRBJ2-1|NA
TGTGCCAGCAGTGATGGAAACAGGCACAATGAGCAGTTCTTC
CASSDGNRHNEQFF
>NA|TRBV4-1|TRBJ1-5|NA
TGCGCCAGCAGCCAAGAAGGGGGGGGACATCAGCCCCAGCATTTT
CASSQEGGGHQPQHF
>NA|TRBV5-1|TRBJ2-2|TRBD1
TGCGCCAGCAGCTTTCGGACAGGCGAGGGAACCGGGGAGCTGTTTTTT
CASSFRTGEGTGELFF
>NA|TRBV27|TRBJ1-5|NA
TGTGCCAGCAGTCCCAGGACGGGATTGCGCACCAATCAGCCCCAGCATTTT
CASSPRTGLRTNQPQHF
>few|TRBV7-8|TRBJ2-7|TRBD1
TGTGCCAGCATGGGACAGTCCTACGAGCAGTACTTC
CASMGQSYEQYF
>few|TRBV5-1|TRBJ1-1|NA
TGCGCCAGCAGCTTGTCCTTGACAGAAATGAACACTGAAGCTTTCTTT
CASSLSLTEMNTEAFF
>NA|TRBV5-1|TRBJ1-2|NA
TGCGCCAGCAGCCCCGGTGGGGGCGGCTACACCTTC
CASSPGGGGYTF
>NA|TRBV6-6|TRBJ1-2|NA
TGTGCCAGCACCAGGGCTAACTATGGCTACACCTTC
CASTRANYGYTF
>NA|TRBV19|TRBJ1-2|TRBD1
TGTGCCAGTAGTATGGGGGACAGGGGGAACTATGGCTACACCTTC
CASSMGDRGNYGYTF
>NA|TRBV5-1|TRBJ2-1|NA
TGCGCCAGCAGCTCCCCTTCGGGATACTCCTACAATGAGCAGTTCTTC
CASSSPSGYSYNEQFF
>NA|TRBV6-5|TRBJ2-1|TRBD2
TGTGCCATTTCGAACTGGAGCGGGATGGATGAGCAGTTCTTC
CAISNWSGMDEQFF
>NA|TRBV7-8|TRBJ2-1|NA
TGTGCCAGCAGCCCCCGCGGGGGACAACCCTACAATGAGCAGTTCTTC
CASSPRGGQPYNEQFF
>NA|TRBV11-3|TRBJ1-1|NA
TGTGCCAGCAGCTTAGGTCCTTCGAGCACTGAAGCTTTCTTT
CASSLGPSSTEAFF
>NA|TRBV7-9|TRBJ1-1|TRBD1
TGTGCCAGCAGCCCTAGGGGCGACAGGGGGTACGGGAACACTGAAGCTTTCTTT
CASSPRGDRGYGNTEAFF
>NA|TRBV19|TRBJ1-1|NA
TGTGCCAGTAGTGAGCCCAGGGTTAATACTGGTGCTTTCTTT
CASSEPRVNTGAFF
>NA|TRBV14|TRBJ2-7|TRBD1
TGTGCCAGCTTCCAGGGGGCCGCGGACTCCTACGAGCAGTACTTC
CASFQGAADSYEQYF
>once|TRBV15|TRBJ1-2|TRBD1
TGTGCCACCAGCAGGGCCGGCGTAGGGGGCGACTATGGCTACACCTTC
CATSRAGVGGDYGYTF
>NA|TRBV30|TRBJ2-5|NA
TGTGCCTGGAGTGTATATCAGAGGGAGACCCAGTACTTC
CAWSVYQRETQYF
>NA|TRBV2|TRBJ1-4|NA
TGTGCCAGCGTACAGGGAGAGAGGGAAAAACTGTTTTTT
CASVQGEREKLFF
>NA|TRBV6-1|TRBJ2-5|TRBD2
TGTGCCAGCAGTGAAGGTTTGTTTGAGTTAGCGGGTAAAGAGACCCAGTACTTC
CASSEGLFELAGKETQYF
>NA|TRBV5-1|TRBJ2-3|TRBD2
TGCGCCAGCGTGCTTTCCGGGACTAGCGGGGATAGCACAGATACGCAGTATTTT
CASVLSGTSGDSTDTQYF
>NA|TRBV5-1|TRBJ1-2|NA
TGCGCCAGCAGCCAACTGGAGCTTCTAGGGGGGAGGGCTAACTATGGCTACACCTTC
CASSQLELLGGRANYGYTF
>NA|TRBV6-5|TRBJ2-7|NA
TGTGCCAGCATCCAGGGATACGAGCAGTACTTC
CASIQGYEQYF
>NA|TRBV11-2|TRBJ2-1|TRBD2
TGTGCCAGCAGCTTAGGCGCTAGCGGGGAGAGGCACAATGAGCAGTTCTTC
CASSLGASGERHNEQFF
>NA|TRBV6-5|TRBJ1-1|NA
TGTGCCAGCAGGGTCGGACAGTACACTGAAGCTTTCTTT
CASRVGQYTEAFF
>once|TRBV7-9|TRBJ1-1|NA
TGTGCCAGCAGCTCCCCTGTGGCTGGCACTGAAGCTTTCTTT
CASSSPVAGTEAFF
>NA|TRBV18|TRBJ2-2|NA
TGTGCCAGCTCACCTATTACAGAGAACACCGGGGAGCTGTTTTTT
CASSPITENTGELFF
>NA|TRBV4-1|TRBJ2-1|TRBD2
TGCGCCAGCAGCCAAGTCCCGACTAGCGGACTTAATGAGCAGTTCTTC
CASSQVPTSGLNEQFF
>once|TRBV7-8|TRBJ2-2|TRBD2
TGTGCCAGCAGCTCTAGCGGGGGTGACACCGGGGAGCTGTTTTTT
CASSSSGGDTGELFF
>NA|TRBV7-9|TRBJ2-5|TRBD2
TGTGCCAGCAGCTTCCCCGAGCGGGGGGGCCCCCAAGAGACCCAGTACTTC
CASSFPERGGPQETQYF
>NA|TRBV21-1|TRBJ2-2|NA
TGTGCCAGCAGCATATCTCCCTCCCTAAACACCGGGGAGCTGTTTTTT
CASSISPSLNTGELFF
>NA|TRBV27|TRBJ1-1|TRBD1
TGTGCCAGCAGGACCACCCCGGGACAGGCGAACACTGAAGCTTTCTTT
CASRTTPGQANTEAFF
>NA|TRBV27|TRBJ1-5|NA
TGTGCCAGCAGTTGGGGGGGCCAGGATCAGCCCCAGCATTTT
CASSWGGQDQPQHF
>NA|TRBV9|TRBJ1-1|NA
TGTGCCAGCAGCGAGTATAGACAGTTTATGAACACTGAAGCTTTCTTT
CASSEYRQFMNTEAFF
>once|TRBV15|TRBJ2-2|NA
TGTGCCACCAGCATGGGGGCTAGCGGCTCGTCCGGGGAGCTGTTTTTT
CATSMGASGSSGELFF
>NA|TRBV6-5|TRBJ1-5|NA
TGTGCCAGCAGTTTCTGGCAGGGGACTAACCAGCCCCAGCATTTT
CASSFWQGTNQPQHF
>NA|TRBV5-1|TRBJ1-5|TRBD1
TGCGCCAGCAGCTTTACAGGGGAAGCCAATCAGCCCCAGCATTTT
CASSFTGEANQPQHF
>NA|TRBV5-1|TRBJ2-5|TRBD2
TGCGCCAGCAGCGGACTAGCGGGGGTTGTAGAGACCCAGTACTTC
CASSGLAGVVETQYF